The rows below give T cell receptor beta chains drawn from one sample of a study of Ad26.COV2.S vaccination and SARS-CoV-2 variants. Produced via immunoSEQ multiplex PCR; TCRdb's table is partial and in-frame only. The sample carries hundreds of thousands of clones, around 84% recorded once. Sequences were derived from peripheral blood, sampled in a trial of Ad26.COV2.S vaccine versus placebo. Receptors were obtained from a person between 18 and 60 years old who received the Ad26.COV2.S COVID-19 vaccine or a placebo. Both conserved end residues are part of each CDR3. A D gene is named only where the DNA matches it firmly. Size is stated for part of the rows, as once, few or many counts, or as a class when the clone is expanded.

CDR3 DNA | CDR3 protein | CDR3 length | J gene | clone size | V gene | D gene
TGCAGCGCCCTTGGGGGACGACAGGTGAACACTGAAGCTTTCTTT | CSALGGRQVNTEAFF | 15 | TRBJ1-1 | NA | TRBV29-1 | NA
TGTGCCAGCAGTGAACCTAGCGGGACCAATGAGCAGTTCTTC | CASSEPSGTNEQFF | 14 | TRBJ2-1 | NA | TRBV6-1 | TRBD2
TGCAGTGCTTGTGAGTCGGTGCAGGGCACAGATACGCAGTATTTT | CSACESVQGTDTQYF | 15 | TRBJ2-3 | NA | TRBV20-1 | NA
TGTGCCAGCAGTTACTCAGGGACAGGGCCCCACAATGAGCAGTTCTTC | CASSYSGTGPHNEQFF | 16 | TRBJ2-1 | NA | TRBV6-5 | TRBD1
TGTGCCAGCAGCCCTGTGCGGGGGATTTTTGGAAACACCATATATTTT | CASSPVRGIFGNTIYF | 16 | TRBJ1-3 | NA | TRBV5-8 | NA
TGCGCCAGCAGCCAAGATCCCAGGGCTAATGAAAAACTGTTTTTT | CASSQDPRANEKLFF | 15 | TRBJ1-4 | NA | TRBV4-3 | NA
TGCGCCAGCAGCCAAAGCGGGGGAGGTGAAAAACTGTTTTTT | CASSQSGGGEKLFF | 14 | TRBJ1-4 | NA | TRBV5-1 | NA
TGTGCCAGCAGCCCCGGGTGGGACAGGGCTTTCTTT | CASSPGWDRAFF | 12 | TRBJ1-1 | NA | TRBV12-3/TRBV12-4 | TRBD1
TGTGCCAGCAGCGTAGACGTAGACAGCTTCTACGAGCAGTACTTC | CASSVDVDSFYEQYF | 15 | TRBJ2-7 | once | TRBV9 | NA
TGTGCCAGCAGGGCCGACCGGGCCTCCTACGAGCAGTACTTC | CASRADRASYEQYF | 14 | TRBJ2-7 | NA | TRBV27 | NA
TGTGCCAGCAGCAAAGTGTGGGACAGGACATATAGCAATCAGCCCCAGCATTTT | CASSKVWDRTYSNQPQHF | 18 | TRBJ1-5 | NA | TRBV21-1 | NA
TGCGCCAGCAGCCAAGATCTGGGACAGCCCCAGCATTTT | CASSQDLGQPQHF | 13 | TRBJ1-5 | NA | TRBV4-3 | NA
TGTGCCAGCAGTCCCTTAGCGGGAGGGCCCACAGATACGCAGTATTTT | CASSPLAGGPTDTQYF | 16 | TRBJ2-3 | NA | TRBV27 | TRBD2
TGTGCCAGCAGCTGGGGACAGGTGGACACCGGGGAGCTGTTTTTT | CASSWGQVDTGELFF | 15 | TRBJ2-2 | NA | TRBV6-2/TRBV6-3 | TRBD1
TGTGCCAGCAGCCAAGTCACCTCCAGGGGGACCACTGAAGCTTTCTTT | CASSQVTSRGTTEAFF | 16 | TRBJ1-1 | once | TRBV14 | TRBD1
TGTGCCAGCTCACCTCAAAGCGGGAGTGGTTACGAGCAGTACTTC | CASSPQSGSGYEQYF | 15 | TRBJ2-7 | NA | TRBV18 | TRBD2